This is a list of T cell receptor beta chains from one sample in a study of T cells in Graves' hyperthyroidism and ophthalmopathy. In TCRdb, the multiplex PCR reads were re-called with MiXCR into one record per CDR3 protein. The sample shows a few hundred thousand distinct CDR3 sequences, approximately 15% of them seen only once. The material sequenced was blood. These receptors were obtained from a woman in her 30s with Graves' hyperthyroidism that later progressed to Graves' ophthalmopathy. The CDR3 runs from the conserved cysteine through the conserved F or W. The D gene is left open where the match is weak. Rows give clone size only sometimes, using once, few, many, or a class for an expanded clone.

d_gene	j_gene	abundance	v_gene	CDR3aa	CDR3nt
TRBD1	TRBJ2-5	.	TRBV12-3/TRBV12-4	CASTMDRGGRETQYF	TGTGCCAGCACTATGGACAGGGGAGGGCGAGAGACCCAGTACTTC
.	TRBJ1-2	many	TRBV27	CASSLFGRVDYGYTF	TGTGCCAGCAGTTTGTTTGGTAGGGTGGACTATGGCTACACCTTC
.	TRBJ1-5	.	TRBV6-1	CASSDLTTASQPQHF	TGTGCCAGCAGTGATCTTACGACCGCAAGTCAGCCCCAGCATTTT
.	TRBJ1-1	many	TRBV6-5	CASSYSGDSTEAFF	TGTGCCAGCAGTTACTCAGGGGATAGCACTGAAGCTTTCTTT
TRBD2	TRBJ2-7	many	TRBV24-1	CATASGTYEQYF	TGTGCCACCGCTAGCGGCACCTACGAGCAGTACTTC
TRBD2	TRBJ2-7	.	TRBV14	CASSPYTPLAGSYEQYF	TGTGCCAGCAGCCCCTACACTCCACTAGCGGGGTCCTACGAGCAGTACTTC
.	TRBJ2-1	many	TRBV7-3	CASSLTGASELGTNNEQFF	TGTGCCAGCAGCTTAACGGGGGCGTCAGAACTAGGGACTAACAATGAGCAGTTCTTC
TRBD1	TRBJ1-3	.	TRBV20-1	CSADTGGLRNTIYF	TGCAGTGCCGACACAGGGGGCTTGCGAAACACCATATATTTT
.	TRBJ1-4	many	TRBV12-3/TRBV12-4	CASSFPNGEKLFF	TGTGCCAGCAGTTTCCCTAACGGGGAAAAACTGTTTTTT
.	TRBJ1-2	few	TRBV12-3/TRBV12-4	CASTTPRGFFYGYAF	TGTGCCAGCACTACCCCGCGGGGGTTTTTCTATGGCTACGCCTTC
.	TRBJ1-2	many	TRBV3-1	CASSLGSGYTF	TGTGCCAGCAGCCTTGGTTCTGGCTACACCTTC
.	TRBJ2-1	.	TRBV4-1	CASSSSVSTYNEQFF	TGCGCCAGCAGCTCCAGCGTTTCGACTTACAATGAGCAGTTCTTC
TRBD1	TRBJ2-1	few	TRBV18	CASGRQGTAFF	TGTGCCAGCGGGAGACAGGGCACGGCGTTCTTC
.	TRBJ2-3	many	TRBV7-2	CASSLYSDTQYF	TGTGCCAGCAGCTTATACTCGGATACGCAGTATTTT
.	TRBJ1-5	many	TRBV6-2/TRBV6-3	CASSYVAIGQPQHF	TGTGCCAGCAGTTACGTGGCGATAGGGCAGCCCCAGCATTTT
TRBD2	TRBJ2-1	.	TRBV7-6	CASSLEDSGGGYNEQFF	TGTGCCAGCAGCTTAGAGGATAGCGGGGGGGGCTACAATGAGCAGTTCTTC
.	TRBJ1-2	many	TRBV12-3/TRBV12-4	CASSLEATSYGYTF	TGTGCCAGCAGTTTAGAGGCCACCTCCTATGGCTACACCTTC
.	TRBJ2-3	many	TRBV7-9	CASSLMTGTDTQYF	TGTGCCAGCAGCTTAATGACGGGCACAGATACGCAGTATTTT
TRBD1	TRBJ2-5	.	TRBV29-1	CSVDTGTGFQETQYF	TGCAGCGTTGATACCGGGACAGGCTTCCAAGAGACCCAGTACTTC
TRBD1	TRBJ1-2	many	TRBV28	CASEWGQTSGYTF	TGTGCCAGCGAATGGGGACAGACCTCGGGCTACACCTTC
TRBD2	TRBJ2-3	many	TRBV27	CASTLGGADTQYF	TGTGCCAGCACCTTGGGAGGGGCAGATACGCAGTATTTT
TRBD1	TRBJ2-2	few	TRBV5-1	CASSKRQGASGELFF	TGCGCCAGCAGCAAAAGACAGGGGGCATCCGGGGAGCTGTTTTTT
.	TRBJ2-5	many	TRBV7-8	CASSLGYAQETQYF	TGTGCCAGCAGCTTAGGGTACGCTCAAGAGACCCAGTACTTC
.	TRBJ2-3	many	TRBV30	CAWQSPGDTQYF	TGTGCCTGGCAGTCGCCTGGAGATACGCAGTATTTT
TRBD1	TRBJ1-3	many	TRBV3-1	CASSQDRGTVTSGNTIYF	TGTGCCAGCAGCCAAGATCGAGGGACAGTTACCTCTGGAAACACCATATATTTT
TRBD1	TRBJ1-4	many	TRBV30	CAWSRQGGEKLFF	TGTGCCTGGAGTCGACAGGGCGGTGAAAAACTGTTTTTT
.	TRBJ1-2	many	TRBV29-1	CSVSTIYQEGGYTF	TGCAGCGTTTCGACTATTTATCAGGAGGGTGGCTACACCTTC
.	TRBJ2-7	many	TRBV2	CASSEGRGRPLTYEQYF	TGTGCCAGCAGTGAAGGTAGGGGGAGGCCTCTCACCTACGAGCAGTACTTC
.	TRBJ2-2	many	TRBV20-1	CSARSQNTGELFF	TGCAGTGCTAGGAGCCAGAACACCGGGGAGCTGTTTTTT
.	TRBJ2-5	many	TRBV7-6	CASSLVIQETQYF	TGTGCCAGCAGCTTAGTGATCCAAGAGACCCAGTACTTC
.	TRBJ1-1	.	TRBV12-3/TRBV12-4	CASSFGGGSAEAFF	TGTGCCAGCAGTTTTGGAGGAGGGTCTGCTGAAGCTTTCTTT
TRBD1	TRBJ1-6	.	TRBV20-1	CSARKGGQGVGNSPLHF	TGCAGTGCTAGGAAAGGGGGACAGGGCGTCGGTAATTCACCCCTCCACTTT
TRBD2	TRBJ2-1	few	TRBV30	CASLSGTDNEQFF	TGTGCCTCCCTTAGCGGGACGGACAATGAGCAGTTCTTC